Below, 5 T cell receptor beta chains from the same sample are listed, as sequenced in a study of T cells in Graves' hyperthyroidism and ophthalmopathy. Template material for amplifying TCR beta CDR3 regions consisted of RNA transcripts. A set of HTBI primers served as the primers for a first-round RT-PCR of the TCR CDR3. TCRdb ran MiXCR on the multiplex PCR reads and lists one entry per CDR3 protein. The sample lists more than 100,000 distinct CDR3 sequences, less than 55% occurring once. Sequencing was done on a sample of blood. These receptors were obtained from a man in his forties with Graves' hyperthyroidism.

As to this clonotype: No conserved phenylalanine or tryptophan ends this CDR3, so it is likely a read error. Because the CDR3's place on the DNA is in doubt, the DNA is left out and the CDR3 is given as listed by TCRdb. V gene TRBV7-8 combines with J gene TRBJ2-3; TRBD1, the table's D call, lacks a check against the DNA. CDR1 is SGHVS, CDR2 FQNEAQ, per germline. The CDR3 has 15 residues if both end residues are counted. CDR3 sequence: CASSSLGGGADTEYC.

The rearrangement uses TRBV7-9 and TRBJ2-7; 9 bases line up with TRBD1. The trim removed 3 bases at V and 0 bases at J, leaving 6 bases unmatched. Germline values: CDR1 SEHNR, CDR2 FQNEAQ (reference sequence). The CDR3 covers 16 residues. CDR3 DNA: TGTGCCAGCAGCTTGGGGGACAGGGTAACCTCCTACGAGCAGTACTTC. Encoded protein: CASSLGDRVTSYEQYF.

This clonotype has at least ten counts. J is TRBJ2-7 and V is TRBV12-3 or TRBV12-4, with TRBD2 identical over 8 bases. The V and J ends lost 5 bases and 6 bases, in that order; junction bases with no gene match: 12. This CDR3 contains 15 residues. The CDR3 region is CASSEPGTRRGEQYF. In nucleotides, the CDR3 is TGTGCCAGCAGTGAACCCGGGACTAGAAGGGGCGAGCAGTACTTC.

This clonotype was detected many times. The chain has TRBV2 and TRBJ2-1; no reliable D call. The CDR3 is made up of 12 amino acids. With 7 bases removed from V and 8 bases from J, the gap between germline ends came to 12 bases. Germline lookup yields CDR1 SNHLY and CDR2 FYNNEI. CDR3 bases: TGTGCCAGCAAAGGGTATTCGGATGAGCAGTTCTTC. Its translation is CASKGYSDEQFF. Looking up the rest from reference TRBV2 and TRBJ2-1 gives the full variable domain: EPEVTQTPSHQVTQMGQEVILRCVPISNHLYFYWYRQILGQKVEFLVSFYNNEISEKSEIFDDQFSVERPDGSNFTLKIRSTKLEDSAMYFCASKGYSDEQFFGPGTRLTVL.

Many counts were recorded for this clonotype. This chain links TRBV6-1 with TRBJ1-2; TRBD1 agrees at 7 bases. Germline assignment: CDR1 MNHNS and CDR2 SASEGT. The CDR3 has 15 residues. V shed 0 bases and J 5 bases; nucleotides not matched to a gene: 6. In nucleotides, the CDR3 is TGTGCCAGCAGTGAAGCGGACAGGATTGGGTATGGCTACACCTTC. Protein sequence: CASSEADRIGYGYTF.